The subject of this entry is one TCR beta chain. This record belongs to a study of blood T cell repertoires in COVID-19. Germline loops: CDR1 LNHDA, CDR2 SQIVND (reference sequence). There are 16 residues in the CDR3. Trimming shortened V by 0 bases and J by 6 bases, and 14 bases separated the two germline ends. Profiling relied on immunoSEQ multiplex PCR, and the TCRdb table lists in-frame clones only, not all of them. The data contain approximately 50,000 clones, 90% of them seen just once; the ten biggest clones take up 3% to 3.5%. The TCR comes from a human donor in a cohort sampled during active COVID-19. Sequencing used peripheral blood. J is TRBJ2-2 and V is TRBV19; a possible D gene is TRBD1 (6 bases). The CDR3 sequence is CASSIESRDIPGELFF. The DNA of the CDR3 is TGTGCCAGTAGTATAGAGTCCCGGGACATTCCCGGGGAGCTGTTTTTT.